The 18 T cell receptor beta chains presented below share a single source sample, sequenced in a study of blood T cell repertoires in COVID-19. Libraries were prepared by immunoSEQ multiplex PCR; TCRdb keeps only in-frame clonotypes and omits some of them. The sample carries under 300,000 clones, over 75% recorded once. Source material: peripheral blood. Receptor source: a woman between 35 and 50 years old who had recovered from COVID-19.

This rearrangement joins TRBV2 to TRBJ2-5, with D perhaps TRBD1 (5 bases). The CDR3 consists of 14 residues. CDR1 and CDR2 (germline): SNHLY, FYNNEI. With 3 bases removed from V and 1 base from J, the gap between germline ends came to 9 bases. CDR3 sequence: CASSDGRAQETQYF. In DNA form, the CDR3 reads TGTGCCAGCAGTGACGGCAGGGCCCAAGAGACCCAGTACTTC. The whole variable domain, remainder taken from reference TRBV2 and TRBJ2-5, is EPEVTQTPSHQVTQMGQEVILRCVPISNHLYFYWYRQILGQKVEFLVSFYNNEISEKSEIFDDQFSVERPDGSNFTLKIRSTKLEDSAMYFCASSDGRAQETQYFGPGTRLLVL.

The chain joins TRBV7-3 to TRBJ1-4; TRBD1 matches at 7 bases. Germline trimming cut 9 bases from V and 6 bases from J; bases unmatched to any gene: 16. There are 16 residues in the CDR3. Germline lookup yields CDR1 SGHTA and CDR2 FQGTGA. The CDR3, as DNA: TGTGCCAGGCAGAAGGTGACAGGGAACTCTTATGAAAAACTGTTTTTT. Translation: CARQKVTGNSYEKLFF.

CDR3 DNA: TGTGCCAGCAGTGCACAGGGCCTAAGTAATGAAAAACTGTTTTTT. Translation gives CASSAQGLSNEKLFF. The chain couples TRBV27 to TRBJ1-4; D possibly corresponds to TRBD1 (6 bases). In germline, CDR1 is MNHEY, CDR2 SMNVEV (reference sequence). CDR3 length: 15 amino acids. Trimming took 5 bases from V and 4 from J, leaving 14 bases between them.

Remarks on this clone: Germline and junction disagree at one end, which may indicate a read error. The V and J genes are TRBV28 and TRBJ2-7; TRBD1 aligns across 8 bases. Germline V CDR1 and CDR2: MDHEN, SYDVKM. The CDR3 is 12 amino acids. In nucleotides, the CDR3 is TGTGCCAGCACGGACAGGGTCGGTCCGGAGTCGTTC. Amino acid sequence: CASTDRVGPESF.

The V call is TRBV3-1 (or the pseudogene TRBV3-2), the J call TRBJ2-4, with 7 bases that match TRBD1. This CDR3 contains 18 residues. V dropped 2 bases and J dropped 0; count of bases not matched to a gene: 10. CDR1 is LGHDT and CDR2 is YNNKEL in the germline V gene (reference sequence). The CDR3 nucleotides read TGTGCCAGCAGCCAACCAGGGGGTGTTGGACTAGCCAAAAACATTCAGTACTTC. Its translation: CASSQPGGVGLAKNIQYF.

This clone was picked up many times. This chain connects TRBV28 to TRBJ1-2, with D perhaps TRBD1 (6 bases). This CDR3 comprises 18 residues. V dropped 2 bases and J dropped 6 bases, with 25 bases sitting between them. Per the germline V gene, CDR1 is MDHEN and CDR2 is SYDVKM. The DNA for the CDR3 is TGTGCCAGCAGTTTAGGCGCAGGGGAAAGTTTAGGGATTCATGGCTACACCTTC. This encodes CASSLGAGESLGIHGYTF.

V is TRBV12-3 or TRBV12-4 and J is TRBJ1-6, with a tentative D call TRBD1 (5 bases). The CDR3 consists of 13 residues. Trimming left V 10 bases short and J 7 bases short, with 14 bases between. CDR3 DNA sequence: TGTGCCACAGGAGGGGATAGGAATTCACCCCTCCACTTT. It yields the protein CATGGDRNSPLHF.

DNA of the CDR3: TGTGCCAGCAGTTTAGTTGACGGGAGGAGGACGCAGTATTTT. Translating it yields CASSLVDGRRTQYF. This sequence joins TRBV28 and TRBJ2-3; 7 bases agree with TRBD2. Germline V CDR1 and CDR2: MDHEN, SYDVKM. The ends lost 2 bases at V and 9 bases at J; junction bases unmatched: 8. This CDR3 spans 14 amino acids.

The V and J genes are TRBV30 and TRBJ1-5, with D perhaps matching TRBD1 (5 bases). Per the germline V gene, CDR1 is GTSNPN and CDR2 is SVGIG (reference sequence). Trimming shortened V by 0 bases and J by 4 bases, and 7 bases separated the two germline ends. This CDR3 contains 13 residues. The CDR3 spells CAWSVPGNQPQHF. The CDR3, as DNA: TGTGCCTGGAGTGTACCAGGGAATCAGCCCCAGCATTTT. The whole variable domain, filled in from reference TRBV30 and TRBJ1-5, reads SQTIHQWPATLVQPVGSPLSLECTVEGTSNPNLYWYRQAAGRGLQLLFYSVGIGQISSEVPQNLSASRPQDRQFILSSKKLLLSDSGFYLCAWSVPGNQPQHFGDGTRLSIL.

The rearrangement links TRBV7-9 to TRBJ2-1; 11 bases map to TRBD2. V shed 6 bases and J 4 bases; nucleotides not matched to a gene: 5. The V gene's germline CDR1 is SEHNR and CDR2 FQNEAQ (reference sequence). This CDR3 comprises 15 residues. CDR3 coding DNA: TGTGCCAGCAGGACCGGGACTAGCGGTTACAATGAGCAGTTCTTC. This codes for CASRTGTSGYNEQFF.

This clone has just one count. The chain employs TRBV7-9 and TRBJ2-7, with D tentatively TRBD1 (6 bases). Trimming removed 4 bases from V and 4 bases from J, with 11 bases in between. The germline V gene encodes CDR1 SEHNR and CDR2 FQNEAQ (reference sequence). CDR3 length equals 13 residues. The CDR3 loop is CASSSEQGYEQYF. The CDR3 DNA sequence: TGTGCCAGCAGCTCAGAACAGGGTTACGAGCAGTACTTC.

The V gene is TRBV20-1, the J gene TRBJ2-1; D call uncertain. The CDR3 has 11 amino acids. V lost 3 bases, J lost 6 bases, and 6 bases lay in between. Germline V CDR1 and CDR2: DFQATT, SNEGSKA (reference sequence). CDR3 sequence: CSARQFNEQFF. In DNA, the CDR3 is TGCAGTGCTAGGCAGTTCAATGAGCAGTTCTTC.

This clone appeared a single time. J is TRBJ2-5 and V is TRBV19; 9 nucleotides agree with TRBD1. The germline V gene has CDR1 LNHDA and CDR2 SQIVND (reference sequence). The ends lost 3 bases at V and 5 bases at J; junction bases unmatched: 10. The CDR3 is 16 amino acids. Here the CDR3 reads CASSIPSIGTGETQYF. CDR3 coding DNA: TGTGCCAGTAGTATCCCTTCGATTGGGACAGGGGAGACCCAGTACTTC.

The chain links TRBV5-1 to TRBJ2-7; 12 nucleotides line up with TRBD2. From germline, CDR1 is SGHRS and CDR2 YFSETQ. The CDR3 is 15 amino acids. Trimming took 3 bases from V and 1 from J; bases not matched to a gene: 2. The CDR3 loop is CASSSTSGGSYEQYF. As DNA, the CDR3 is TGCGCCAGCAGCTCAACTAGCGGGGGGTCCTACGAGCAGTACTTC.

The chain carries TRBV7-2 and TRBJ2-7; 11 bases agree with TRBD1. This CDR3 contains 13 residues. Per the germline V gene, CDR1 is SGHTA and CDR2 is FQGNSA. Trimming cost V 4 bases and J 6 bases; bases outside gene matches: 2. The chain's CDR3 is CASSSGQGGEQYF. The CDR3 DNA reads as TGTGCCAGCAGCTCGGGACAGGGGGGCGAGCAGTACTTC.

This clone appeared once. The CDR3 is CASSIGGNEQFF. DNA of the CDR3: TGTGCCAGCAGCATCGGAGGTAATGAGCAGTTCTTC. The J gene is TRBJ2-1, the V gene TRBV2, with a possible D match to TRBD2 (5 bases). Trimming stripped 6 bases from V and 7 bases from J, with 10 bases between. Germline loops: CDR1 SNHLY, CDR2 FYNNEI. The CDR3 length is 12 residues.

The chain uses TRBV10-1 and TRBJ1-1; the D gene is possibly TRBD1 (5 bases). CDR1 and CDR2 from the germline V gene are WNHNN and SYGVQD (reference sequence). CDR3 length: 19 residues. V lost 8 bases and J 3 bases, leaving 31 bases between the germline ends. Here the CDR3 reads CASVRVRGELTGRHTEAFF. The CDR3 bases are TGCGCCAGCGTAAGGGTAAGGGGCGAACTTACTGGTCGCCACACTGAAGCTTTCTTT.

In DNA form, the CDR3 reads TGTGCCAGCAGTTACAATCCCGTGGCACTAGCGGTCTACAATGAGCAGTTCTTC. Translation: CASSYNPVALAVYNEQFF. The chain recombines TRBV6-2 or TRBV6-3 with TRBJ2-1; TRBD2 matches 8 bases. With V trimmed by 2 bases and J by 3 bases, 12 bases remained unmatched. The CDR3 runs 18 residues. Germline loops: CDR1 MNHEY, CDR2 SVGEGT.